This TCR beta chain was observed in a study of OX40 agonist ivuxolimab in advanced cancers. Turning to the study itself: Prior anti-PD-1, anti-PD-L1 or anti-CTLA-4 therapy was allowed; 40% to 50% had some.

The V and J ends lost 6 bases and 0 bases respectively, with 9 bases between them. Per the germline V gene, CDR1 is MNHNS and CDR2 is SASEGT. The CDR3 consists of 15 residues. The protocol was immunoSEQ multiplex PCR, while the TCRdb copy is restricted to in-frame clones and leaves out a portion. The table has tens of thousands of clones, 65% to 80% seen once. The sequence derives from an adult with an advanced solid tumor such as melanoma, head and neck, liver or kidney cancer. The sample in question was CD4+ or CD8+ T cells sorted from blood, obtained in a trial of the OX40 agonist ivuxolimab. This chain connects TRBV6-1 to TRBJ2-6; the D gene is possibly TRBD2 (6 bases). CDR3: CASSLGGSGANVLTF. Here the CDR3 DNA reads TGTGCCAGCAGCCTCGGGGGCTCTGGGGCCAACGTCCTGACTTTC.